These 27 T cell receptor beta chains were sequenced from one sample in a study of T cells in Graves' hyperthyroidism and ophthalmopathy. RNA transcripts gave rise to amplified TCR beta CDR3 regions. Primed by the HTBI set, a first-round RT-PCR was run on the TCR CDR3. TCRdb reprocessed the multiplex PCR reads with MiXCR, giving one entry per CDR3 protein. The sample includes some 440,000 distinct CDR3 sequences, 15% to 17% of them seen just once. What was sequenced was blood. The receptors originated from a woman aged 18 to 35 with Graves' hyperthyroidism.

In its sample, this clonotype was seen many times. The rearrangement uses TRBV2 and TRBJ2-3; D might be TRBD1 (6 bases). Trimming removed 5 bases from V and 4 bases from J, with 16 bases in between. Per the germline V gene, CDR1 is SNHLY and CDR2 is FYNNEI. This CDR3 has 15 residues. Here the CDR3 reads CASSFEGVHSDTQYF. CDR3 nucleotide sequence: TGTGCCAGCAGTTTCGAGGGGGTGCATTCAGATACGCAGTATTTT.

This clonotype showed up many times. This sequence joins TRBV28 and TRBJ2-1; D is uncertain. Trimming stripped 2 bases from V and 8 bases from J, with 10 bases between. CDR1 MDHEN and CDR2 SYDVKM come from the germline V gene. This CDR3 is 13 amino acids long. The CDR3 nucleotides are TGTGCCAGCAGTTTACCTTCACGGGATGAGCAGTTCTTC. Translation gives CASSLPSRDEQFF.

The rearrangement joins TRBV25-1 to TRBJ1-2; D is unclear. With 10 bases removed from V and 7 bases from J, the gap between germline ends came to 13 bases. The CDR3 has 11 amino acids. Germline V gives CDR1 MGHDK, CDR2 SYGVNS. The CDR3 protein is CATYEGVGYTF. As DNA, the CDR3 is TGTGCCACCTACGAGGGCGTTGGCTACACCTTC.

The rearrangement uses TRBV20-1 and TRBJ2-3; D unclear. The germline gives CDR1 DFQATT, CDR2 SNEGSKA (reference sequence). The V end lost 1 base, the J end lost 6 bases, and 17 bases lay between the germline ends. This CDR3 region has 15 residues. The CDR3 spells CSARASSSIWDTQYF. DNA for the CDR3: TGCAGTGCTAGAGCGAGCTCATCGATATGGGATACGCAGTATTTT.

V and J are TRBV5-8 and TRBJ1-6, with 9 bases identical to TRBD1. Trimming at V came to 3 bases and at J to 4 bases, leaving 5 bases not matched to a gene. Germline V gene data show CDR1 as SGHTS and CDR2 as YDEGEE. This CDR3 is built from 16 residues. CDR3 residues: CASSSAGQGYNSPLHF. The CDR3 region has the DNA TGTGCCAGCAGCTCTGCGGGACAGGGTTATAATTCACCCCTCCACTTT.

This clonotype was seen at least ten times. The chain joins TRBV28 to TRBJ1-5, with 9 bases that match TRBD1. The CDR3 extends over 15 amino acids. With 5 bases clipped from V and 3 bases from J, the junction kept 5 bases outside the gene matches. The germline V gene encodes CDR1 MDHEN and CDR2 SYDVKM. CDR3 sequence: CASSRGQGNNQPQHF. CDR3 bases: TGTGCCAGCAGTAGAGGACAGGGGAACAATCAGCCCCAGCATTTT.

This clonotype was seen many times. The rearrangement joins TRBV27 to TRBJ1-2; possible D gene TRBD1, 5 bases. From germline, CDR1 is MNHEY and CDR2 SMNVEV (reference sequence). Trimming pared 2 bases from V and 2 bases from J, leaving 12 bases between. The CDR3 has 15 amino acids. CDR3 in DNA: TGTGCCAGCAGTTTAAATGGGGGGAGGAACTATGGCTACACCTTC. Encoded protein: CASSLNGGRNYGYTF.

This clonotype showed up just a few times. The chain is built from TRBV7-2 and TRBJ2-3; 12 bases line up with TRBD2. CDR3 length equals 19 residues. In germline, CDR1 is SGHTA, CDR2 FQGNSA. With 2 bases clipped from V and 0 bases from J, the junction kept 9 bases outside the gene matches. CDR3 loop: CASSLISLAGGFSTDTQYF. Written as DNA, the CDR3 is TGTGCCAGCAGCTTAATCAGCCTAGCGGGGGGGTTTAGCACAGATACGCAGTATTTT. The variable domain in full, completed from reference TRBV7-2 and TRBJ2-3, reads GAGVSQSPSNKVTEKGKDVELRCDPISGHTALYWYRQSLGQGLEFLIYFQGNSAPDKSGLPSDRFSAERTGGSVSTLTIQRTQQEDSAVYLCASSLISLAGGFSTDTQYFGPGTRLTVL.

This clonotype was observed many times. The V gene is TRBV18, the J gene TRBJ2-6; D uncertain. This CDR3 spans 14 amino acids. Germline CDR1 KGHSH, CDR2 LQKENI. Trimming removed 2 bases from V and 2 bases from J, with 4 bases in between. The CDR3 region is CASSPEAGANVLTF. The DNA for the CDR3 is TGTGCCAGCTCACCAGAAGCTGGGGCCAACGTCCTGACTTTC.

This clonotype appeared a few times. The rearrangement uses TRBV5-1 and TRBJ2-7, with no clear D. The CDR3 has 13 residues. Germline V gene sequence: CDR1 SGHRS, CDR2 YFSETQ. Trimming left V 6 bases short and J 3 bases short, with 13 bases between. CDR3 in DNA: TGCGCCAGCAAGGCCCTTCCCCTCTACGAGCAGTACTTC. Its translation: CASKALPLYEQYF.

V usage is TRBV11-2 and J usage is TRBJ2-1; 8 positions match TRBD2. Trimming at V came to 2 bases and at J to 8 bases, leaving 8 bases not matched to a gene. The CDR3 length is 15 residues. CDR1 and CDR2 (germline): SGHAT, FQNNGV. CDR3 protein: CASSLSRTSLDEQFF. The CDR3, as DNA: TGTGCCAGCAGCTTATCCCGGACTAGCCTAGATGAGCAGTTCTTC.

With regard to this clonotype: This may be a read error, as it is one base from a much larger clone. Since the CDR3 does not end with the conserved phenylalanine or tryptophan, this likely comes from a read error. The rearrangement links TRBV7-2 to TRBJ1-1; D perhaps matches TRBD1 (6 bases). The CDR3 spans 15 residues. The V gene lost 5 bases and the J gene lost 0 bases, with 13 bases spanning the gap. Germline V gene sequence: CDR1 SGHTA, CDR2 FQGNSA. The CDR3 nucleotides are TGTGCCAGCAGCCCGACGACAGGAATGAACACTGAAGCTTTCCTT. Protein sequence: CASSPTTGMNTEAFL.

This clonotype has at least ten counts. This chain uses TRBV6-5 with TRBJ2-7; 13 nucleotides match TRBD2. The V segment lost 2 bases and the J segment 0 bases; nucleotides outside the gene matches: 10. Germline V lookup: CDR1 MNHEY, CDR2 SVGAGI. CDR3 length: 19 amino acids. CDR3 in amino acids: CASSYPETSGRPFSYEQYF. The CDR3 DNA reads TGTGCCAGCAGTTACCCCGAGACTAGCGGGAGGCCCTTCTCCTACGAGCAGTACTTC.

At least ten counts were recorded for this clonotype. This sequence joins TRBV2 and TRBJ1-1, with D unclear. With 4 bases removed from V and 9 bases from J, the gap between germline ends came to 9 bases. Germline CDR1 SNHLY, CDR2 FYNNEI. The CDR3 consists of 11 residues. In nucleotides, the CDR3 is TGTGCCAGCAGTGGCTCGGTTAAAGCTTTCTTT. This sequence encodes CASSGSVKAFF.

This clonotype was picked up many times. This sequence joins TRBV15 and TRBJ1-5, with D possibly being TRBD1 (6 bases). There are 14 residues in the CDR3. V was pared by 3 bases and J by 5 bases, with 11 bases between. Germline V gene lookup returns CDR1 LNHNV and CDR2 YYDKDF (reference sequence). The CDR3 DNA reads TGTGCCACCAGCAGTCGGGACACCTATCAGCCCCAGCATTTT. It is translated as CATSSRDTYQPQHF.

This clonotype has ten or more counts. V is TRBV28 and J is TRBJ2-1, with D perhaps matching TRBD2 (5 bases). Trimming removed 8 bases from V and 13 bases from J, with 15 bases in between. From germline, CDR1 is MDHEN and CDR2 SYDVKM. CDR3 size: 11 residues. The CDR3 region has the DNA TGTGCCAGCGAAAGGGAGTCGGGCCAGTTCTTC. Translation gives CASERESGQFF. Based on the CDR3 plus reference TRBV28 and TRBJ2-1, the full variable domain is DVKVTQSSRYLVKRTGEKVFLECVQDMDHENMFWYRQDPGLGLRLIYFSYDVKMKEKGDIPEGYSVSREKKERFSLILESASTNQTSMYLCASERESGQFFGPGTRLTVL.

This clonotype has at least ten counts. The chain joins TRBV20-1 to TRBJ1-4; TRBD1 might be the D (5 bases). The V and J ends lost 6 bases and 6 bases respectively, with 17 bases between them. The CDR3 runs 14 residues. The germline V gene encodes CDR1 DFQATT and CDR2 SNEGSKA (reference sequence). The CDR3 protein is CSADLAGRDEKLFF. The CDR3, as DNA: TGCAGTGCGGACCTGGCAGGGCGGGATGAAAAACTGTTTTTT.

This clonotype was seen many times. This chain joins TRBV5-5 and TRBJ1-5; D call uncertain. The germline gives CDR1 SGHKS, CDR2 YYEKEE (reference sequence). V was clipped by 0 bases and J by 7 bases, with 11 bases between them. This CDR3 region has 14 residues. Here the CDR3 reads CASSLGVGFQPQHF. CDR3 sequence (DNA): TGTGCCAGCAGCTTGGGTGTTGGGTTCCAGCCCCAGCATTTT.

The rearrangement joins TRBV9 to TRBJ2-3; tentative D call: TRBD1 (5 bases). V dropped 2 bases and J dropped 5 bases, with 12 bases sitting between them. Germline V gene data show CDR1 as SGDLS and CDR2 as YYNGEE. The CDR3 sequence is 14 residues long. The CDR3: CASSVDILGDTQYF. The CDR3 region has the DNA TGTGCCAGCAGCGTGGACATACTTGGAGATACGCAGTATTTT.

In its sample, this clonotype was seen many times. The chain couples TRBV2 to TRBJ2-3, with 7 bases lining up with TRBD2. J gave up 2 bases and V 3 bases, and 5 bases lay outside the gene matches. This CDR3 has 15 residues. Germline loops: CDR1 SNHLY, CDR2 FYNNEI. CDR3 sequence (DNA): TGTGCCAGCAGTGAGACGGGGGGAGACACAGATACGCAGTATTTT. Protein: CASSETGGDTDTQYF. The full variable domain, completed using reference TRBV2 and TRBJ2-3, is EPEVTQTPSHQVTQMGQEVILRCVPISNHLYFYWYRQILGQKVEFLVSFYNNEISEKSEIFDDQFSVERPDGSNFTLKIRSTKLEDSAMYFCASSETGGDTDTQYFGPGTRLTVL.

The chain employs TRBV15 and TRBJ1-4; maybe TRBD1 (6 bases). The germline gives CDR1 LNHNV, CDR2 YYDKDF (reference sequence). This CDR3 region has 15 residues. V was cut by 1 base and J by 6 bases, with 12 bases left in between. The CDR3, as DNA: TGTGCCACCAGCAGAGGGAGGGGGAGGGATGAAAAACTGTTTTTT. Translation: CATSRGRGRDEKLFF. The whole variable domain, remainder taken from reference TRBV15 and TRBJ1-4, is DAMVIQNPRYQVTQFGKPVTLSCSQTLNHNVMYWYQQKSSQAPKLLFHYYDKDFNNEADTPDNFQSRRPNTSFCFLDIRSPGLGDTAMYLCATSRGRGRDEKLFFGSGTQLSVL.

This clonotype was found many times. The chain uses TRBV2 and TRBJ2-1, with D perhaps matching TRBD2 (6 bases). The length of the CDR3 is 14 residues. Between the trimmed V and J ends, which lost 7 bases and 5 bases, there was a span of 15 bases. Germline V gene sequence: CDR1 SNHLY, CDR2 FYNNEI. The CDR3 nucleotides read TGTGCCAGCAATAAACGGGGGAGCGACAATGAGCAGTTCTTC. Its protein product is CASNKRGSDNEQFF.

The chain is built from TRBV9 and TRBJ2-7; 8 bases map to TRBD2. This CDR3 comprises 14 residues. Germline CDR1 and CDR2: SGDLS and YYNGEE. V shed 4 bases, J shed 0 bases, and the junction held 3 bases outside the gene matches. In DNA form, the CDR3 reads TGTGCCAGCAGCCGGGGGGGAGCCTCCTACGAGCAGTACTTC. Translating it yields CASSRGGASYEQYF.

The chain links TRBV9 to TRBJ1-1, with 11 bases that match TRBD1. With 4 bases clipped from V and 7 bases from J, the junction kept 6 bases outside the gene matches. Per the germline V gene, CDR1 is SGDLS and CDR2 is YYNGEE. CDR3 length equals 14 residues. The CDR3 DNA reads TGTGCCAGCAGCTCTAGGGACAGGGGGGATGAAGCTTTCTTT. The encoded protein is CASSSRDRGDEAFF. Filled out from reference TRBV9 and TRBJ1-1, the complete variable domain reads DSGVTQTPKHLITATGQRVTLRCSPRSGDLSVYWYQQSLDQGLQFLIQYYNGEERAKGNILERFSAQQFPDLHSELNLSSLELGDSALYFCASSSRDRGDEAFFGQGTRLTVV.

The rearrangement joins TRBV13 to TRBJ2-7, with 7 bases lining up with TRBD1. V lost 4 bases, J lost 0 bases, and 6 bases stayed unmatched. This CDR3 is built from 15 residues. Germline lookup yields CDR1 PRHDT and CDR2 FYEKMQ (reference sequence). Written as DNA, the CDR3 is TGTGCCAGCAGCTCAGGGGGAGTAAGCTCCTACGAGCAGTACTTC. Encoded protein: CASSSGGVSSYEQYF.

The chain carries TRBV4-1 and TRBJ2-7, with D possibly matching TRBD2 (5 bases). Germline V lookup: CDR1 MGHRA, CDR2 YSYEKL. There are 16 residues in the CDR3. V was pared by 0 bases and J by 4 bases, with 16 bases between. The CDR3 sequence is CASSQEGSGPGYEQYF. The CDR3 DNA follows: TGCGCCAGCAGCCAAGAAGGATCCGGGCCGGGGTACGAGCAGTACTTC.

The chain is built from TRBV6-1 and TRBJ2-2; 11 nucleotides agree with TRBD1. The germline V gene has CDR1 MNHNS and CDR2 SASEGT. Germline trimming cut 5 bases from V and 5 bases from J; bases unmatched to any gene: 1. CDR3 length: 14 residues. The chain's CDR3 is CASSRDRGTGELFF. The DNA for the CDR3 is TGTGCCAGCAGTAGGGACAGGGGGACCGGGGAGCTGTTTTTT.